One and the same sample provided the 22 T cell receptor beta chains below, sequenced in a study of regulatory T cells in long-lasting Graves disease. Arm-PCR of CDR3 regions and iRepertoire HTBI primers were used to build TCR beta libraries. Each CDR3 protein is one row after TCRdb ran MiXCR on the multiplex PCR reads. The sample records over 300,000 distinct CDR3 sequences, around 20% being singletons. Noted time point: persistent/refractory GD, antithyroid drugs over 5 years with positive TRAb. The authors made the TCR library using RNA they extracted from PBMCs. This sample comprised peripheral blood mononuclear cells (PBMCs), obtained when the disease was refractory, from a patient treated with antithyroid drugs. These receptors originate from a female donor with Graves disease.

This clonotype appeared many times. V and J are TRBV20-1 and TRBJ2-5; 11 bases are a match to TRBD2. Losses at the gene ends were 4 bases for V and 5 bases for J; bases not matched to a gene: 27. The CDR3 has 21 amino acids. CDR1 and CDR2 (germline): DFQATT, SNEGSKA (reference sequence). The CDR3 sequence: CSANMLFSPTSGGIMWETQYF. CDR3 bases: TGCAGTGCTAATATGCTATTCTCCCCAACTAGCGGGGGCATAATGTGGGAGACCCAGTACTTC.

The chain carries TRBV19 and TRBJ2-3; TRBD2 is a possible D gene (5 bases). The V end lost 5 bases, the J end lost 3 bases, and 15 bases lay between the germline ends. The length of the CDR3 is 15 residues. CDR1 is LNHDA and CDR2 is SQIVND in the germline V gene (reference sequence). In nucleotides, the CDR3 is TGTGCCAGTAGTCAATCGAACGGGGTTACAGATACGCAGTATTTT. Its translation is CASSQSNGVTDTQYF.

This clonotype showed up many times. The CDR3, as DNA: TGTGCCAGCACGCACACCCAAGAGACCCAGTACTTC. Amino acids: CASTHTQETQYF. This chain links TRBV16 with TRBJ2-5; D unresolved. Germline V gene lookup returns CDR1 KGHSY and CDR2 FQNENV. V lost 7 bases and J lost 1, with 7 bases in between. CDR3 length: 12 amino acids.

The table lists this clonotype with many counts. The junction differs from germline at one of its ends, possibly a read error. The chain couples TRBV4-1 to TRBJ2-5, with 8 bases fitting TRBD1. CDR1 is MGHRA, CDR2 YSYEKL, per germline. This CDR3 is 16 amino acids long. This CDR3 is CASRKLDRAGQETQYF. The CDR3 DNA follows: TGCGCCAGCCGGAAACTGGACAGGGCAGGCCAAGAGACCCAGTACTTT.

Many counts were recorded for this clonotype. The rearrangement links TRBV2 to TRBJ2-7; D possibly corresponds to TRBD1 (5 bases). This CDR3 comprises 12 residues. CDR1 is SNHLY, CDR2 FYNNEI, per germline. Trimming cost V 6 bases and J 6 bases, with 12 bases left between them. The CDR3 sequence is CASRLQGSEQYF. The CDR3 coding sequence is TGTGCCAGCAGGCTCCAGGGAAGCGAGCAGTACTTC.

This clonotype was seen many times. This rearrangement joins TRBV6-2 or TRBV6-3 to TRBJ2-5, with a weak D call TRBD1 (5 bases). Trimming removed 2 bases from V and 8 bases from J, with 12 bases in between. This CDR3 spans 13 amino acids. Germline assignment: CDR1 MNHEY and CDR2 SVGEGT. This chain's CDR3 is CASSYAGAVTQYF. Written as DNA, the CDR3 is TGTGCCAGCAGTTACGCTGGGGCAGTCACCCAGTACTTC.

This clonotype was observed many times. This sequence joins TRBV20-1 and TRBJ1-1, with unresolved D. Germline values: CDR1 DFQATT, CDR2 SNEGSKA (reference sequence). The CDR3 consists of 13 residues. Trimming took off 1 base at V and 1 base at J, with 7 bases between the two ends. CDR3 in amino acids: CSARADPNTEAFF. The CDR3 coding sequence is TGCAGTGCTAGAGCGGACCCGAACACTGAAGCTTTCTTT.

This clonotype was seen only a few times. V is TRBV12-3 or TRBV12-4 and J is TRBJ2-1, with 8 bases aligning to TRBD2. Trimming took 3 bases from V and 6 from J; bases not matched to a gene: 4. The CDR3 spans 14 residues. Written as DNA, the CDR3 is TGTGCCAGCAGTTTGAAGCGGGAGACCAATGAGCAGTTCTTC. Amino acid sequence: CASSLKRETNEQFF.

V gene TRBV4-1 combines with J gene TRBJ2-7, with D possibly matching TRBD1 (6 bases). Germline loops: CDR1 MGHRA, CDR2 YSYEKL. V lost 3 bases to trimming and J lost 11 bases, with 14 bases between them. The CDR3 is 12 residues long. CDR3 in amino acids: CASSQPTGTKYF. The CDR3, as DNA: TGCGCCAGCAGCCAGCCGACAGGTACTAAGTACTTC.

Note on this clonotype: A much larger clonotype is one base distant, so this may be a read error. V and J are TRBV28 and TRBJ1-2; TRBD1 is a possible D gene (6 bases). Germline V lookup: CDR1 MDHEN, CDR2 SYDVKM. The CDR3 has 12 residues. V was shortened by 5 bases and J by 8 bases, with 12 bases between the two germline ends. CDR3 nucleotides: TGTGCCAGCAGTATGGCGACAGGCGGCTACACCTTC. It specifies CASSMATGGYTF.

This clonotype was seen once. The J gene is TRBJ1-2, the V gene TRBV29-1; maybe TRBD1 (5 bases). Germline V CDR1 and CDR2: SQVTM, ANQGSEA. V dropped 2 bases and J dropped 4 bases, with 11 bases sitting between them. The CDR3 consists of 13 residues. CDR3 DNA: TGCAGCGTTGAATGGGGCAGTACCTATGGCTACACCTTC. Translated: CSVEWGSTYGYTF.

This clonotype has just a few counts. The chain is built from TRBV6-5 and TRBJ1-1; D not certain. In germline, CDR1 is MNHEY, CDR2 SVGAGI. The CDR3 sequence is 16 residues long. V was clipped by 0 bases and J by 3 bases, with 14 bases between them. The CDR3 loop is CASSYSGWGLDTEAFF. The CDR3 DNA follows: TGTGCCAGCAGTTACTCGGGGTGGGGATTGGACACTGAAGCTTTCTTT.

The gene calls are TRBV6-5 and TRBJ2-1, with TRBD2 matching over 13 bases. Germline V CDR1 and CDR2: MNHEY, SVGAGI. V lost 2 bases, J lost 10 bases, and 5 bases stayed unmatched. This CDR3 spans 15 amino acids. As DNA, the CDR3 is TGTGCCAGCAGTTACCCGGGACTAGCGGGAAACGAGCAGTTCTTC. Protein: CASSYPGLAGNEQFF.

In this sample, this clonotype turned up many times. V is TRBV3-1 and J is TRBJ1-1; D is unresolved. This CDR3 is built from 16 residues. Germline values: CDR1 LGHDT, CDR2 YNNKEL (reference sequence). Trimming removed 0 bases at V and 1 base at J, with 12 bases between. The CDR3 is CASSQDGWQENTEAFF. CDR3 nucleotide sequence: TGTGCCAGCAGCCAAGACGGGTGGCAGGAGAACACTGAAGCTTTCTTT.

The chain combines TRBV7-8 with TRBJ1-6; TRBD1 might be the D (5 bases). This CDR3 comprises 15 residues. Germline loops: CDR1 SGHVS, CDR2 FQNEAQ. V dropped 1 base and J dropped 9 bases, with 13 bases sitting between them. The CDR3 region is CASSLGIGRVSPLHF. CDR3 nucleotide sequence: TGTGCCAGCAGCTTAGGAATTGGCAGGGTTTCACCCCTCCACTTT.

This clonotype appeared many times. V is TRBV7-2 and J is TRBJ1-6, with D perhaps matching TRBD1 (6 bases). There are 16 residues in the CDR3. Germline V gene data show CDR1 as SGHTA and CDR2 as FQGNSA. V lost 3 bases to trimming and J lost 8 bases, with 17 bases between them. The CDR3 protein is CASSLVLGARDSPLHF. DNA of the CDR3: TGTGCCAGCAGCTTGGTTCTGGGGGCGAGGGATTCACCCCTCCACTTT.

This clonotype was counted at least ten times. The chain uses TRBV5-1 and TRBJ1-4; possible D gene TRBD1, 6 bases. Between the trimmed V and J ends, which lost 1 base and 0 bases, there was a span of 16 bases. Germline-derived CDR1 and CDR2 are SGHRS and YFSETQ. The CDR3 covers 18 residues. The CDR3 DNA reads TGCGCCAGCAGCTTGCTTCCGACAGGCGTCGCAACTAATGAAAAACTGTTTTTT. It yields the protein CASSLLPTGVATNEKLFF.

V and J are TRBV4-3 and TRBJ1-2; the D gene is possibly TRBD1 (6 bases). CDR3 length equals 15 residues. Germline-derived CDR1 and CDR2 are LGHNA and YSLEER. Trimming took 0 bases from V and 4 from J, leaving 12 bases between them. CDR3 region: CASSQDQGQSYGYTF. The CDR3 DNA reads as TGCGCCAGCAGCCAAGACCAAGGACAGTCCTATGGCTACACCTTC.

This clonotype was counted at least ten times. The CDR3 protein is CASSPSGMNTEAFF. The CDR3 DNA is TGTGCCAGCTCACCAAGCGGGATGAACACTGAAGCTTTCTTT. The rearrangement joins TRBV18 to TRBJ1-1; D remains unclear. Germline V gene sequence: CDR1 KGHSH, CDR2 LQKENI. V lost 2 bases and J lost 0, with 7 bases in between. The CDR3 sequence is 14 residues long.

This clonotype was counted at least ten times. The chain has TRBV11-2 and TRBJ1-6, with D possibly being TRBD1 (5 bases). In germline, CDR1 is SGHAT, CDR2 FQNNGV. The CDR3 covers 15 residues. Trimming shortened V by 3 bases and J by 10 bases, and 16 bases separated the two germline ends. The CDR3 coding sequence is TGTGCCAGCAGCTTCCAGGGATGGGCGGAATCACCCCTCCACTTT. This gives the protein CASSFQGWAESPLHF.

The chain uses TRBV6-1 and TRBJ2-4, with TRBD2 identical over 8 bases. Germline loops: CDR1 MNHNS, CDR2 SASEGT. J gave up 2 bases and V 5 bases, and 5 bases lay outside the gene matches. The CDR3 runs 15 residues. The CDR3, as DNA: TGTGCCAGCAGTAACCGGGGGGGGACCAAAAACATTCAGTACTTC. Its translation is CASSNRGGTKNIQYF.

In its sample, this clonotype was seen a few times. The gene calls are TRBV7-8 and TRBJ1-2; D perhaps matches TRBD1 (5 bases). Germline lookup yields CDR1 SGHVS and CDR2 FQNEAQ. Trimming took off 4 bases at V and 3 bases at J, with 12 bases between the two ends. CDR3 length: 14 amino acids. In DNA, the CDR3 is TGTGCCAGCAGCTCCCGGGACCCATACTATGGCTACACCTTC. This codes for CASSSRDPYYGYTF.